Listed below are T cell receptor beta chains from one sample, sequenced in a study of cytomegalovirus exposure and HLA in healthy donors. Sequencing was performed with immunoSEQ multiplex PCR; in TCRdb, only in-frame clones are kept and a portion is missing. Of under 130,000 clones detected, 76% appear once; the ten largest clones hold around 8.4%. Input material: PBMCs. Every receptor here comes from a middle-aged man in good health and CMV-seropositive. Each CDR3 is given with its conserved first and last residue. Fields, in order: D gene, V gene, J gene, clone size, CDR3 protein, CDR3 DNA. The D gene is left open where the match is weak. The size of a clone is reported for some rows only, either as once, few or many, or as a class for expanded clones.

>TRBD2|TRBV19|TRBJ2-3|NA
CASSIARENTDTQYF
TGTGCCAGTAGTATTGCGCGGGAGAATACAGATACGCAGTATTTT
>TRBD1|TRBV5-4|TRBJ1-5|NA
CASSSGTGPTQPQHF
TGTGCCAGCAGCTCGGGGACAGGGCCTACTCAGCCCCAGCATTTT
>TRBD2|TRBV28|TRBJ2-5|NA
CASIKGRDYQETQYF
TGTGCCAGCATTAAAGGAAGGGACTATCAAGAGACCCAGTACTTC
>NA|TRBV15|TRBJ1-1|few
CATSSGYRYMNTEAFF
TGTGCCACCAGCAGTGGTTACAGGTACATGAACACTGAAGCTTTCTTT
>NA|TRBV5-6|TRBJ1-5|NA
CASSTHGLSNQPQHF
TGTGCCAGCAGCACCCACGGACTGAGCAATCAGCCCCAGCATTTT
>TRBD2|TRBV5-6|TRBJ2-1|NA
CASSSSQRETLSRGNEQFF
TGTGCCAGCAGCTCCTCTCAGCGGGAGACTCTCTCAAGGGGCAATGAGCAGTTCTTC
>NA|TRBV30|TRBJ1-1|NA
CAWSTGFNTEAFF
TGTGCCTGGAGCACAGGATTTAACACTGAAGCTTTCTTT
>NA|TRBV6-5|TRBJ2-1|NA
CASSRGRVSYNEQFF
TGTGCCAGCAGCCGGGGGAGAGTCTCCTACAATGAGCAGTTCTTC
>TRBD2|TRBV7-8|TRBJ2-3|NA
CASSPGAGTNTDTQYF
TGTGCCAGCAGCCCCGGAGCCGGGACTAACACAGATACGCAGTATTTT
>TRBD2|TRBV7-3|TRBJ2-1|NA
CASSLIAGEGYEQFF
TGTGCCAGCAGCTTAATAGCGGGAGAGGGATACGAGCAGTTCTTC
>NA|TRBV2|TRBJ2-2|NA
CASSEALRTRTGELFF
TGTGCCAGCAGTGAAGCGCTTAGGACACGCACCGGGGAGCTGTTTTTT
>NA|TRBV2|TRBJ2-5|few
CASSVSFGGGETQYF
TGTGCCAGCAGTGTTAGTTTCGGAGGAGGAGAGACCCAGTACTTC
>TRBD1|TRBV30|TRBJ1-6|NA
CAWGTEPYNSPLHF
TGTGCCTGGGGGACAGAGCCCTATAATTCACCCCTCCACTTT
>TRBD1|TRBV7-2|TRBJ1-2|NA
CASRGQGPYGYTF
TGTGCCAGCAGGGGACAGGGGCCTTATGGCTACACCTTC
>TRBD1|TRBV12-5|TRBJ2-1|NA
CASAVGQGAYNEQFF
TGTGCTAGTGCCGTCGGACAGGGGGCCTACAATGAGCAGTTCTTC
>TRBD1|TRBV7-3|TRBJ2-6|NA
CASSRTGGSPGANGLTF
TGTGCCAGCAGCCGGACAGGGGGCTCCCCTGGGGCCAACGGCCTGACTTTC
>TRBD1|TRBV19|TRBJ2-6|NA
CASMTGGGGANVLTF
TGTGCCAGTATGACAGGGGGCGGTGGGGCCAACGTCCTGACTTTC
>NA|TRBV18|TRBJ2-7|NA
CAGSSSRLSYEQYF
TGTGCCGGCTCATCGAGCCGCCTCTCCTACGAGCAGTACTTC
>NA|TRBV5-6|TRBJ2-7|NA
CASSPTGSSSYEQYF
TGTGCCAGCAGCCCAACAGGCTCGAGCTCCTACGAGCAGTACTTC
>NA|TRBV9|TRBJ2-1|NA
CASSPAGPGRGEQFF
TGTGCCAGCAGCCCGGCCGGGCCTGGTAGGGGGGAGCAGTTCTTC
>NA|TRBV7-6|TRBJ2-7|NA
CASSLNRGNGYRYEQYF
TGTGCCAGCAGCTTAAACCGAGGAAACGGTTACCGCTACGAGCAGTACTTC
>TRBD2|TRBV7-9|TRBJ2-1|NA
CASSSGLAGVGNEQFF
TGTGCCAGCAGCTCCGGACTAGCGGGAGTGGGGAATGAGCAGTTCTTC
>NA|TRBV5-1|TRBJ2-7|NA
CARSPLDNHEQYF
TGCGCCAGGAGCCCCCTGGACAATCACGAGCAGTACTTC
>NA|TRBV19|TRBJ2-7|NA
CASSIRAKGNEQYF
TGTGCCAGTAGTATCAGGGCCAAGGGTAACGAGCAGTACTTC
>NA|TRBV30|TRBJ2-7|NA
CAWARGGGPVYEQYF
TGTGCCTGGGCCCGAGGGGGGGGGCCGGTTTACGAGCAGTACTTC
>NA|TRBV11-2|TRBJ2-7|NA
CASSLIGGRSSYEQYF
TGTGCCAGCAGCCTCATAGGGGGTCGGAGCTCCTACGAGCAGTACTTC
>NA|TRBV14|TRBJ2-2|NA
CASSLSGVDTGELFF
TGTGCCAGCAGCCTATCAGGGGTAGACACCGGGGAGCTGTTTTTT
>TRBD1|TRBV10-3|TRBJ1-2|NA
CAIRPGQGDYGYTF
TGTGCCATCAGACCTGGACAGGGCGACTATGGCTACACCTTC
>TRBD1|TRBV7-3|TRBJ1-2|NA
CAGFPVQGKYGYTF
TGTGCCGGCTTTCCAGTACAGGGGAAGTATGGCTACACCTTC
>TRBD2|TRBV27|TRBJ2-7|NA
CASSTTGLVVYEQYF
TGTGCCAGCAGTACGACGGGACTAGTGGTCTACGAGCAGTACTTC
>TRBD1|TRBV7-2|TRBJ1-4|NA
CASSQRQGEKLFF
TGTGCCAGCAGCCAACGACAGGGGGAAAAACTGTTTTTT
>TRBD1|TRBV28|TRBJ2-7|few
CASSRRSGTGTYEQYF
TGTGCCAGCAGCCGACGATCCGGGACAGGGACCTACGAGCAGTACTTC
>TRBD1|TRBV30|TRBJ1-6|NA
CAWSSWSRDRGGSNSPLHF
TGTGCCTGGAGTTCTTGGTCCCGGGACAGGGGAGGAAGTAATTCACCCCTCCACTTT
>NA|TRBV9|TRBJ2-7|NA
CASSIQGSYEQYF
TGTGCCAGCAGCATTCAGGGATCCTACGAGCAGTACTTC
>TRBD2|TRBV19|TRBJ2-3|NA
CASRGGERGGRSDTQYF
TGTGCCAGTAGGGGCGGTGAACGGGGGGGCCGGTCTGATACGCAGTATTTT
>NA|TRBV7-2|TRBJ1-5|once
CASTYGQWSNQPQHF
TGTGCCAGCACCTATGGGCAGTGGAGCAATCAGCCCCAGCATTTT